Within the sample, the clone carrying this T cell receptor (beta chain) is large (0.1 to 1%). The record originates from a study of patients and donors after allogeneic stem cell transplantation. TCRdb re-analysed the RT-PCR reads in MiXCR, keeping a single row per CDR3 protein. The data hold approximately 7,400 distinct CDR3 sequences, with roughly 13% observed a single time. CDR3 length equals 11 residues. Trimming stripped 4 bases from V and 9 bases from J, with 7 bases between. Germline loops: CDR1 PRHDT, CDR2 FYEKMQ (reference sequence). The sample was blood, either unsorted or a sorted T cell fraction (not recorded which). V gene TRBV13 combines with J gene TRBJ2-1, with unresolved D. The source of this sequence is a human donor who was either an allogeneic HSCT recipient or a stem cell or donor lymphocyte infusion donor (not recorded which). It is not recorded whose cells these are; they may come from a transplant donor. The CDR3 DNA reads TGTGCCAGCAGCTCTAGAGGTGAGCAGTTCTTC. Its protein product is CASSSRGEQFF. Full variable domain (outside the CDR3, taken from reference TRBV13 and TRBJ2-1): AAGVIQSPRHLIKEKRETATLKCYPIPRHDTVYWYQQGPGQDPQFLISFYEKMQSDKGSIPDRFSAQQFSDYHSELNMSSLELGDSALYFCASSSRGEQFFGPGTRLTVL.